The clone carrying this TCR beta chain was detected only once. The sample originates from a study of blood T cell repertoires in COVID-19. Whole-study context: Samples representing acute and convalescent COVID-19 were sourced from the United States, Italy and Spain.

Assay: immunoSEQ multiplex PCR; the TCRdb copy retains only in-frame clones and omits some. The table has roughly 100,000 clones, 87% seen once. Germline CDR1 reads SGHRS; CDR2 reads YFSETQ. V lost 0 bases and J lost 8; bases outside the gene matches: 7. This CDR3 is built from 16 residues. This receptor was identified in a man aged 50 to 60 with active COVID-19. The chain combines TRBV5-1 with TRBJ2-1; the match to TRBD1 covers 11 bases. The sequenced sample consisted of peripheral blood. The CDR3 reads CASSLAPWTGGYEQFF. CDR3 coding DNA: TGCGCCAGCAGCTTGGCCCCGTGGACAGGGGGCTATGAGCAGTTCTTC.